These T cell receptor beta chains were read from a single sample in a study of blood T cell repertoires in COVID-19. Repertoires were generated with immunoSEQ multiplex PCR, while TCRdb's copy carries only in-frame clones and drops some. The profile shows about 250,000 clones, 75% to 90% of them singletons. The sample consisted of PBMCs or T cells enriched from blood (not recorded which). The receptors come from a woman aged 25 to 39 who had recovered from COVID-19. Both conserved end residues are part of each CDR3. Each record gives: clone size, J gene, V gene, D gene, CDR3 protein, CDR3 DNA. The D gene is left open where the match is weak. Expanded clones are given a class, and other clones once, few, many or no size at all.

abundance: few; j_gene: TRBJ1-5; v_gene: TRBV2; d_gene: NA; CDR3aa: CASDPKPPGDQPQHF; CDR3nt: TGTGCCAGCGATCCAAAACCCCCAGGGGATCAGCCCCAGCATTTT
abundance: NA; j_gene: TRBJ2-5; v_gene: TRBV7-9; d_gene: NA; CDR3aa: CASRNTLARQETQYF; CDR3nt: TGTGCCAGCAGAAATACTCTAGCGAGGCAAGAGACCCAGTACTTC
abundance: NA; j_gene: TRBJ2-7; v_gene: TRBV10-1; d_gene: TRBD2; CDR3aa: CASSSLTSGGRYEQYF; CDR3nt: TGCGCCAGCAGTTCCTTGACTAGCGGGGGCCGCTACGAGCAGTACTTC
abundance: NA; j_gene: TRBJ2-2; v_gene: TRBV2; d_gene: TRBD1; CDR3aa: CASSETGRTGELFF; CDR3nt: TGTGCCAGCAGTGAGACAGGGCGGACCGGGGAGCTGTTTTTT
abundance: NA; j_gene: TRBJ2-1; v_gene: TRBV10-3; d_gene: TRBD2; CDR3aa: CAISPLTSGNEQFF; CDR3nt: TGTGCCATCAGTCCCCTGACTAGCGGGAATGAGCAGTTCTTC
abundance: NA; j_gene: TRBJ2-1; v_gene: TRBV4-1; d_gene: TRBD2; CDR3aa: CASSAGLAGASYNEQFF; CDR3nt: TGCGCCAGCAGCGCGGGACTAGCGGGGGCCTCCTACAATGAGCAGTTCTTC
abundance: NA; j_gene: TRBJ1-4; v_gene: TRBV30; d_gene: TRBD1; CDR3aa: CAYHAGTAGYGNEKLFF; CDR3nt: TGTGCCTACCACGCCGGGACAGCCGGTTATGGGAATGAAAAACTGTTTTTT
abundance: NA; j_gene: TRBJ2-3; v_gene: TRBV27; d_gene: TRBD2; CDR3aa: CASSLRALKSTREADTQYF; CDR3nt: TGTGCCAGCAGTTTAAGGGCCCTAAAAAGCACACGGGAGGCAGATACGCAGTATTTT
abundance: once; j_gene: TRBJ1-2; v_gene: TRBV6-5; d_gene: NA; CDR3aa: CALYPGFYGYTF; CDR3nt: TGTGCCCTTTACCCAGGATTCTATGGCTACACCTTC
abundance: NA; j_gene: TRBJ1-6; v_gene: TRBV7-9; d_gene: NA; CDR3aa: CASSLSSGYNSPLHF; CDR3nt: TGTGCCAGCAGCTTAAGTTCGGGGTATAATTCACCCCTCCACTTT
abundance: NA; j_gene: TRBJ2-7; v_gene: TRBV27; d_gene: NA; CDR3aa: CASSLKLSYEQYF; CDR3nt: TGTGCCAGCAGTTTGAAACTTTCCTACGAGCAGTACTTC
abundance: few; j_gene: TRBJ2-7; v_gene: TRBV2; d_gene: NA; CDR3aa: CASSEGRGSYYEQYF; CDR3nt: TGTGCCAGCAGTGAAGGTAGAGGCTCTTACTACGAGCAGTACTTC